What follows are 3 T cell receptor beta chains derived from one specimen sequenced in a study of blood T cell repertoires in COVID-19. Data came from immunoSEQ multiplex PCR; TCRdb stores just in-frame clones and leaves some out. The table shows about 330,000 clones, with 70% to 90% occurring only once. Input material: peripheral blood. These receptors all stem from a woman between 50 and 59 years old with active or convalescent COVID-19.

This sequence joins TRBV4-3 and TRBJ1-6, with 7 bases that match TRBD1. V dropped 4 bases and J dropped 6; count of bases not matched to a gene: 9. The CDR3 totals 16 residues. Germline V gives CDR1 LGHNA, CDR2 YSLEER. This CDR3 reads CASSRDRVVRNSPLHF. The CDR3 DNA is TGCGCCAGCAGCCGAGACAGGGTTGTTCGTAATTCACCCCTCCACTTT.

This rearrangement joins TRBV30 to TRBJ1-2; 7 bases fit TRBD1. Trimming cost V 0 bases and J 6 bases; bases outside gene matches: 4. The CDR3 loop spans 13 amino acids. The germline gives CDR1 GTSNPN, CDR2 SVGIG (reference sequence). As DNA, the CDR3 is TGTGCCTGGAGTGTACGGGACAGCGATGGCTACACCTTC. Translation: CAWSVRDSDGYTF.

The chain couples TRBV10-2 to TRBJ1-5; 7 nucleotides align to TRBD1. This CDR3 comprises 15 residues. J lost 6 bases, V lost 4 bases, and 9 bases had no gene match. Germline values: CDR1 WSHSY, CDR2 SAAADI. CDR3 protein: CASSVTGRDSQPQHF. In DNA, the CDR3 is TGCGCCAGCAGTGTAACTGGCAGGGACAGTCAGCCCCAGCATTTT.